This TCR beta chain was identified in a study of T cell changes during pregnancy in multiple sclerosis (dated by TCRdb to the late 2010s). In terms of the full investigation: Changes in the T cell repertoire over the course of pregnancy were examined in this study in women with multiple sclerosis.

Preparation of the library involved the immunoSEQ multiplex PCR assay. The immuneACCESS repertoire file appears here via TCRdb, limited to in-frame rearrangements. These files lack a portion of the clones; in checked studies, under half of the deficit traces to unresolved V genes, and the cause of the others is not known. This sample gives roughly 100,000 clones in total; around 92% of them show up just once. Clones ranked in the top ten supply approximately 1.6% of the sample. Relative to germline, V is 5 bases shorter and J is 3 bases shorter, with 16 bases between their ends. CDR1 and CDR2, looked up from the germline V gene (reference sequence), are MNHEY and SMNVEV. The cysteine opens and the phenylalanine closes a CDR3 of 16 amino acids. CDR3 DNA only is kept here, 48 bases in frame from base 1. As to this clone: What antigen it recognizes has not been identified. No per-base quality is available; no much larger clone lies one base away.

This sample comprised peripheral blood, obtained after pregnancy. The sequence derives from a female donor in good health, enrolled as a control in a pregnancy study. The V and J genes are TRBV27 and TRBJ2-2; perhaps TRBD2 is the D gene, with 8 bases matching. The CDR3 reads as follows: CASSPREGAHTGELFF. The sequence in DNA is TGTGCCAGCAGTCCTCGGGAGGGGGCGCACACCGGGGAGCTGTTTTTT.